Shown below are 16 T cell receptor beta chains from a single sample sequenced in a study of T cell repertoires in cytomegalovirus infection. TCRdb re-derived calls from the reads in MiXCR, one entry per CDR3 protein. The profile shows a few hundred thousand distinct CDR3 sequences, around a quarter of them singletons. The sequenced sample was PBMCs. The receptors shown here come from a human donor in good health (CMV status not recorded). Some clones in this sample may be carry-over from other donors' samples.

J is TRBJ1-2 and V is TRBV20-1; D not certain. Trimming removed 0 bases from V and 0 bases from J, with 2 bases in between. Germline assignment: CDR1 DFQATT and CDR2 SNEGSKA (reference sequence). The CDR3 is 12 residues long. The CDR3 is CSARDTNYGYTF. DNA for the CDR3: TGCAGTGCTAGAGACACTAACTATGGCTACACCTTC.

This clonotype was seen just once. The gene calls are TRBV7-2 and TRBJ2-7; D unclear. This CDR3 contains 14 residues. Per germline, CDR1 SGHTA and CDR2 FQGNSA. V lost 1 base, J lost 6 bases, and 13 bases lay in between. The CDR3 region has the DNA TGTGCCAGCAGCTTAGATTCCAACGGGCTCGAGCAGTACTTC. Its translation is CASSLDSNGLEQYF.

The rearrangement joins TRBV2 to TRBJ2-7, with D perhaps TRBD2 (5 bases). The V gene's germline CDR1 is SNHLY and CDR2 FYNNEI. There are 14 residues in the CDR3. V was clipped by 4 bases and J by 0 bases, with 10 bases between them. The CDR3 sequence: CASSASTFSYEQYF. DNA for the CDR3: TGTGCCAGCAGTGCTAGCACCTTCTCCTACGAGCAGTACTTC.

The J gene is TRBJ1-5, the V gene TRBV19, with D possibly TRBD1 on 6 matching bases. Trimming removed 3 bases at V and 5 bases at J, with 11 bases between. This CDR3 region has 14 residues. CDR1 LNHDA and CDR2 SQIVND come from the germline V gene (reference sequence). The CDR3 is CASSILGGHQPQHF. CDR3 sequence (DNA): TGTGCCAGTAGTATCTTGGGGGGCCATCAGCCCCAGCATTTT.

This clonotype was picked up many times. The V call is TRBV4-1, the J call TRBJ2-1; 8 bases are shared with TRBD2. Per germline, CDR1 MGHRA and CDR2 YSYEKL. J was trimmed by 5 bases and V by 9 bases; bases with no gene match: 15. The length of the CDR3 is 16 residues. The CDR3 nucleotides read TGCGCCAGTCATACCACGGGGGGGCTCCCGGACAATGAGCAGTTCTTC. Residues: CASHTTGGLPDNEQFF.

V usage is TRBV10-3 and J usage is TRBJ2-2, with 8 bases aligning to TRBD2. There are 16 residues in the CDR3. Trimming took 5 bases from V and 5 from J; bases not matched to a gene: 10. Germline CDR1 is ENHRY and CDR2 is SYGVKD. CDR3 bases: TGTGCCATCAGTCCTACTAGCGGTCAGAATACCGGGGAGCTGTTTTTT. Translation: CAISPTSGQNTGELFF.

The chain carries TRBV6-6 and TRBJ1-5; tentative D call: TRBD1 (5 bases). Germline loops: CDR1 MNHNY, CDR2 SVGAGI (reference sequence). The V end was cut by 3 bases, the J end by 4 bases, with 13 bases between. The CDR3 runs to 15 residues. CDR3 in amino acids: CASSYRGVENQPQHF. The DNA of the CDR3 is TGTGCCAGCAGTTATAGGGGAGTAGAGAATCAGCCCCAGCATTTT.

This clonotype was counted between two and nine times. V gene TRBV5-4 combines with J gene TRBJ2-5, with D uncertain. The CDR3 contains 12 residues. Germline loops: CDR1 SGHNT, CDR2 YYREEE (reference sequence). The V end was cut by 4 bases, the J end by 5 bases, with 9 bases between. The DNA of the CDR3 is TGTGCCAGCAGCATCAATTCGGAGACCCAGTACTTC. Translated, it gives CASSINSETQYF.

This clonotype has only a few counts. V usage is TRBV6-2 or TRBV6-3 and J usage is TRBJ2-3, with D possibly matching TRBD1 (5 bases). Trimming removed 5 bases from V and 5 bases from J, with 17 bases in between. This CDR3 is built from 15 residues. CDR1 and CDR2 (germline): MNHEY, SVGEGT. The DNA for the CDR3 is TGTGCCAGCAGTCCCCCACACGGTAGGGGAGATACGCAGTATTTT. This gives the protein CASSPPHGRGDTQYF.

This chain links TRBV6-8 with TRBJ2-3, with 11 bases matching TRBD2. In germline, CDR1 is MNHGY, CDR2 SAAAGT. V dropped 6 bases and J dropped 5; count of bases not matched to a gene: 1. The CDR3 runs to 13 residues. CDR3: CASSGLAGDTQYF. The CDR3 nucleotides are TGTGCCAGCAGCGGACTAGCGGGAGATACGCAGTATTTT.

The table lists this clonotype with many counts. V gene TRBV7-2 combines with J gene TRBJ1-1; the D gene is possibly TRBD1 (6 bases). The CDR3 contains 13 residues. With 5 bases removed from V and 5 bases from J, the gap between germline ends came to 12 bases. The germline V gene encodes CDR1 SGHTA and CDR2 FQGNSA. The CDR3 nucleotides are TGTGCCAGCAGCACTGGGACACTAACTGAAGCTTTCTTT. It yields the protein CASSTGTLTEAFF. Full variable domain (rest looked up from reference TRBV7-2 and TRBJ1-1): GAGVSQSPSNKVTEKGKDVELRCDPISGHTALYWYRQSLGQGLEFLIYFQGNSAPDKSGLPSDRFSAERTGGSVSTLTIQRTQQEDSAVYLCASSTGTLTEAFFGQGTRLTVV.

The V call is TRBV4-1, the J call TRBJ1-2; D is unclear. Trimming shortened V by 1 base and J by 4 bases, and 13 bases separated the two germline ends. The CDR3 is made up of 15 amino acids. Germline lookup yields CDR1 MGHRA and CDR2 YSYEKL. The CDR3 loop is CASSQGRLTGYGYTF. In DNA, the CDR3 is TGCGCCAGCAGCCAAGGACGCTTGACGGGCTATGGCTACACCTTC.

The chain is built from TRBV6-2 or TRBV6-3 and TRBJ2-1, with 7 bases fitting TRBD1. Germline CDR1 MNHEY, CDR2 SVGEGT. With 0 bases clipped from V and 3 bases from J, the junction kept 2 bases outside the gene matches. The length of the CDR3 is 15 residues. CDR3 in DNA: TGTGCCAGCAGTTACTCGCAGGGGGTCTACAATGAGCAGTTCTTC. Protein sequence: CASSYSQGVYNEQFF.

This clonotype was counted at least ten times. The V and J genes are TRBV7-2 and TRBJ2-7; D tentatively fits TRBD1 or TRBD2 (5 bases each). The CDR3 runs 15 residues. The germline gives CDR1 SGHTA, CDR2 FQGNSA. V dropped 4 bases and J dropped 0 bases, with 13 bases sitting between them. This CDR3 is CASSWGPHISYEQYF. DNA for the CDR3: TGTGCCAGCAGCTGGGGACCCCATATCTCCTACGAGCAGTACTTC.

This clonotype was detected only a few times. V and J are TRBV10-3 and TRBJ1-2; TRBD1 aligns across 9 bases. This CDR3 comprises 14 residues. With 6 bases clipped from V and 5 bases from J, the junction kept 7 bases outside the gene matches. The V gene's germline CDR1 is ENHRY and CDR2 SYGVKD. CDR3 amino acids: CAISQGTGIYGYTF. The CDR3 bases are TGTGCCATCAGCCAAGGGACAGGGATATATGGCTACACCTTC.

This clonotype has a handful of counts. V and J are TRBV12-3 or TRBV12-4 and TRBJ2-7, with D hard to call. The CDR3 runs to 13 residues. V was cut by 1 base and J by 6 bases, with 10 bases left in between. The CDR3 is CASSLDVGVEQYF. The DNA for the CDR3 is TGTGCCAGCAGTTTAGATGTGGGCGTCGAGCAGTACTTC.